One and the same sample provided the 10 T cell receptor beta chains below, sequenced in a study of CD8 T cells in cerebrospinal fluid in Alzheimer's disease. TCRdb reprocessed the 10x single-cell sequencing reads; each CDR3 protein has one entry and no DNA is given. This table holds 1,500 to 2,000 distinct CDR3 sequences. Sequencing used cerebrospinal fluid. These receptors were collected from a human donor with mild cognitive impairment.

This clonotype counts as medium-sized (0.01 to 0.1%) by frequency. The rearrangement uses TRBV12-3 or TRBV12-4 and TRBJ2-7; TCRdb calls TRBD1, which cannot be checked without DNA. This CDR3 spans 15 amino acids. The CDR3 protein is CASSLGSGQGTEQYF.

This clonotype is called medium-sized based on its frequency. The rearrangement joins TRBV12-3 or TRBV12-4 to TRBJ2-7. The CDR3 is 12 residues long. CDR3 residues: CASSPHIYEQYF.

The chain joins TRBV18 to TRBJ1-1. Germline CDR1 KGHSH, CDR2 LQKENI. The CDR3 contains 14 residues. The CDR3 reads CASSPLGMNTEAFF. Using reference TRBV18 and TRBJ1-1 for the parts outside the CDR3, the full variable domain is NAGVMQNPRHLVRRRGQEARLRCSPMKGHSHVYWYRQLPEEGLKFMVYLQKENIIDESGMPKERFSAEFPKEGPSILRIQQVVRGDSAAYFCASSPLGMNTEAFFGQGTRLTVV.

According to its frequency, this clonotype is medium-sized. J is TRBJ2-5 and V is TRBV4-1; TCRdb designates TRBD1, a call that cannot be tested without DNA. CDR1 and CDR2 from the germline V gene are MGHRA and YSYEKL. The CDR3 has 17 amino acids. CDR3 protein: CASSQLPPDGGRETQYF.

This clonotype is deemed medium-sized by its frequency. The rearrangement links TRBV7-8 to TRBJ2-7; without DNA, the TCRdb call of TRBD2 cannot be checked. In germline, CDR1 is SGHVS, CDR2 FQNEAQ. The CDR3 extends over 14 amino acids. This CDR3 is CASSLRLLGDEQYF.

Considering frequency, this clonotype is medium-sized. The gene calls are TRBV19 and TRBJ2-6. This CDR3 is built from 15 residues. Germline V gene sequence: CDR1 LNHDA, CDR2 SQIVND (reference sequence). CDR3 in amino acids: CASRGIQAGANVLTF.

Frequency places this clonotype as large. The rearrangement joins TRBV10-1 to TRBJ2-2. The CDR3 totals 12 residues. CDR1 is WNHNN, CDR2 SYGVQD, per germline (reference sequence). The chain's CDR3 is CASSRGTGELFF.

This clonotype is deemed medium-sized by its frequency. This chain's CDR3 is CASNSGPGTRDWETQYF. This chain connects TRBV10-2 to TRBJ2-5; the D gene TCRdb calls, TRBD1, cannot be checked with no DNA. CDR1 and CDR2 (germline): WSHSY, SAAADI. The CDR3 totals 17 residues.

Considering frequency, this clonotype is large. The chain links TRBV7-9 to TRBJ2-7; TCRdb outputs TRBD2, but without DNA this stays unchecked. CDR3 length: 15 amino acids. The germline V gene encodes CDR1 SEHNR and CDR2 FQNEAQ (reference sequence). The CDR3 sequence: CASSSLSGNSYEQYF. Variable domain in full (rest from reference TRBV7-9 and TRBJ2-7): DTGVSQNPRHKITKRGQNVTFRCDPISEHNRLYWYRQTLGQGPEFLTYFQNEAQLEKSRLLSDRFSAERPKGSFSTLEIQRTEQGDSAMYLCASSSLSGNSYEQYFGPGTRLTVT.

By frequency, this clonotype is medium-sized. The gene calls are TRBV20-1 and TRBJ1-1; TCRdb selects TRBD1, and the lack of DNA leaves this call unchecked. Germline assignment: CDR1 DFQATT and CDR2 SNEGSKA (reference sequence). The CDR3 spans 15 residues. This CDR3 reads CSATYPQGAGTEAFF.